This TCR beta chain was recorded in a study of identical twins. Study-wide results and caveats: Twins showed weaker excess sharing in their beta out-of-frame sequences.

This clonotype has more than one count but fewer than ten. The antigen is unknown. TCRdb passed the 5' RACE reads through MiXCR, listing each CDR3 protein once. Found here are some 600,000 distinct CDR3 sequences, just over 7% of them singletons; the top ten hold around 1.6%. V was clipped by 0 bases and J by 7 bases; unmatched bases: 14. Germline V gives CDR1 MNHEY, CDR2 SVGAGI. CDR3 size: 18 residues. In addition, the sample was reused for a study of yellow fever vaccine responses in identical twins. That report adds: As reported, the vaccine T cell response of twins seemed partly convergent and partly personalized.

The receptor was isolated from a young woman in good health. The chain employs TRBV6-5 and TRBJ2-1; 8 bases map to TRBD2. Material: PBMCs. CDR3 region: CASSYSTAGGRPLNEQFF. The CDR3 DNA sequence: TGTGCCAGCAGTTACTCGACGGCAGGCGGGAGGCCTTTAAATGAGCAGTTCTTC.